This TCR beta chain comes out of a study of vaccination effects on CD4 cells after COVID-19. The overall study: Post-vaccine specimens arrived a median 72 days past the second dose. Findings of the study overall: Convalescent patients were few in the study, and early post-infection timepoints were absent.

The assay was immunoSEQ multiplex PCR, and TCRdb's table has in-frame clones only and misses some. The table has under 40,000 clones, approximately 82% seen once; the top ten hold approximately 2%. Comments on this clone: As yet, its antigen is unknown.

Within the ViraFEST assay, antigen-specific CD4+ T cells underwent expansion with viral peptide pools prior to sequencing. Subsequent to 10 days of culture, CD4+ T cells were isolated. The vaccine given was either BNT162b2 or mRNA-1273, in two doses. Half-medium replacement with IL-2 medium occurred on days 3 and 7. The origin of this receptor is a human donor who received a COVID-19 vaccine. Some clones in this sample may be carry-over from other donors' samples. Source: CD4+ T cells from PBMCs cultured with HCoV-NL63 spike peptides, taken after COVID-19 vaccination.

The CDR3 DNA sequence: TGTGCCAGAGAACACCAACAGGGGGCGGCTCTATCAGAGACCCAGTACTTC. Translated: CAREHQQGAALSETQYF. The chain joins TRBV19 to TRBJ2-5; 9 nucleotides align to TRBD1. The CDR3 runs to 17 residues. CDR1 is LNHDA, CDR2 SQIVND, per germline (reference sequence). V was clipped by 9 bases and J by 4 bases; unmatched bases: 18. Complete variable domain (other parts from reference TRBV19 and TRBJ2-5): DGGITQSPKYLFRKEGQNVTLSCEQNLNHDAMYWYRQDPGQGLRLIYYSQIVNDFQKGDIAEGYSVSREKKESFPLTVTSAQKNPTAFYLCAREHQQGAALSETQYFGPGTRLLVL.